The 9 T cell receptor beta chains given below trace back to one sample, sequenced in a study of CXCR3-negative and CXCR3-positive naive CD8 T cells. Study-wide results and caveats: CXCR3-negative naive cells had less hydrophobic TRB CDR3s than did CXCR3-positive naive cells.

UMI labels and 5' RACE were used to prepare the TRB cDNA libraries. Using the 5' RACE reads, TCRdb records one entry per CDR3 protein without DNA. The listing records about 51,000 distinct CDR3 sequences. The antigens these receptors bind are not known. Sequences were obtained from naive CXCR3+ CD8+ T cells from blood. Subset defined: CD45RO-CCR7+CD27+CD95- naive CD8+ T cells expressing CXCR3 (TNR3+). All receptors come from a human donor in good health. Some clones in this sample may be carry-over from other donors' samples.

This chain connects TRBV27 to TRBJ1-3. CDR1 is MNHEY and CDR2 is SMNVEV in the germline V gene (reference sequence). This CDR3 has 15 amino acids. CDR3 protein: CASSLVGNSGNTIYF.

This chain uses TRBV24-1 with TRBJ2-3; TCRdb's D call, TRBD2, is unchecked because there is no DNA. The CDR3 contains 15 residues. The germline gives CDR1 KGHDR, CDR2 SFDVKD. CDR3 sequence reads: CATSDLAESTDTQYF.

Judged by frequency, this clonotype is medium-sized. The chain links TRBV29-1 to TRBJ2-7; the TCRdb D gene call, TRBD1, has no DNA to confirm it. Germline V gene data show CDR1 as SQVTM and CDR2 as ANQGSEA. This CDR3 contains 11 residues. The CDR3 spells CSSLAGYEQYF.

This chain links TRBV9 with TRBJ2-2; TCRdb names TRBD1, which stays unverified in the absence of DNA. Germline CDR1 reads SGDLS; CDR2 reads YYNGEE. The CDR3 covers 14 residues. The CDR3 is CASKRTGGTGELFF.

CDR3 sequence: CSARELAHIPSVEQFF. This sequence joins TRBV20-1 and TRBJ2-1; checking the TCRdb D call of TRBD2 is not possible without DNA. CDR3 length equals 16 residues. The germline V gene encodes CDR1 DFQATT and CDR2 SNEGSKA (reference sequence).

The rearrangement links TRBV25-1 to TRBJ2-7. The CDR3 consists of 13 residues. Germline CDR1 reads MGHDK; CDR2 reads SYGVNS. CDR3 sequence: CASRKQSSYEQYF.

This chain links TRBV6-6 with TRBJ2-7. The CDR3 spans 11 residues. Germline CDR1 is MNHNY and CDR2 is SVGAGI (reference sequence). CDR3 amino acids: CASLQTYEQYF.

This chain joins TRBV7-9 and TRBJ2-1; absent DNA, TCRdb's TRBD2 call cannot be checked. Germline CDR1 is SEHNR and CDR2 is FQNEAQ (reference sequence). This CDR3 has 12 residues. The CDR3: CASSLVLAGKFF.

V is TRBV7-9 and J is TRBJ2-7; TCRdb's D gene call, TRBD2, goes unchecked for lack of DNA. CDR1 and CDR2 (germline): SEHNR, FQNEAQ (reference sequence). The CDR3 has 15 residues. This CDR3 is CASNLVSGVASEQYF.